The T cell receptor (beta chain) described here comes from a study of blood T cell repertoires in COVID-19. The CDR3 is 14 amino acids. Germline-derived CDR1 and CDR2 are DFQATT and SNEGSKA (reference sequence). J was trimmed by 2 bases and V by 3 bases; bases with no gene match: 2. Here immunoSEQ multiplex PCR was the method, and the copy in TCRdb shows in-frame clones only, minus some. The repertoire holds about 320,000 clones, with around nine tenths as singletons. This chain links TRBV20-1 with TRBJ2-1; 9 bases match TRBD1. The origin of this receptor is a man between 60 and 75 years old who had recovered from COVID-19. The sequencing sample was made of PBMCs or T cells enriched from blood (not recorded which). The CDR3 DNA sequence: TGCAGTGCTAGTCGGGACAGGGCCTACAATGAGCAGTTCTTC. The encoded protein is CSASRDRAYNEQFF.